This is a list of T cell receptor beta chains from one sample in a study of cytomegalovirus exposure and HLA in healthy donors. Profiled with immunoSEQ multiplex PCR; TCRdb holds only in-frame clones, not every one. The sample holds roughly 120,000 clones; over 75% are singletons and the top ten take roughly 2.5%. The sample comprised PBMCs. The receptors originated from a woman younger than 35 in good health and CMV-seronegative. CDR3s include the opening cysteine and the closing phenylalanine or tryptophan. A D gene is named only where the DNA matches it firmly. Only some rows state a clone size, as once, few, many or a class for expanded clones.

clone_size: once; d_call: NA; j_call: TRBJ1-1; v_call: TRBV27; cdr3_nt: TGTGCCAGCAGTTTATCTATGCAGGGAAGCACTGAAGCTTTCTTT; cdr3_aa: CASSLSMQGSTEAFF
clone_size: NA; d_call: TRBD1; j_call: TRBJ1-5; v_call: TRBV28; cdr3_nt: TGTGCCAGCAGCGTAGGGGGCCCCGGTCAGCCCCAGCATTTT; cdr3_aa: CASSVGGPGQPQHF
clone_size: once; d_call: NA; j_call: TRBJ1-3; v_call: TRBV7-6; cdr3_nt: TGTGCCAGCAGTGCTTCGACGGGTGGAAACACCATATATTTT; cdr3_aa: CASSASTGGNTIYF
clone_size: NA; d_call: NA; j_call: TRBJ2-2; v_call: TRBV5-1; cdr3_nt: TGCGCCAGCGGAGCCCAGCGGGACACCGGGGAGCTGTTTTTT; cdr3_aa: CASGAQRDTGELFF
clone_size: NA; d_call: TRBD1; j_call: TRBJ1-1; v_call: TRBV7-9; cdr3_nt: TGTGCCAGCAGCTTACTGCAGGGGGTAACTGAAGCTTTCTTT; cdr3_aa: CASSLLQGVTEAFF
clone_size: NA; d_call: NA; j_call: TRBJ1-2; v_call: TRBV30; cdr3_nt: TGTGCCTGGAGTGTACGGAGGTCGGAGGGCGGCTACACCTTC; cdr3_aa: CAWSVRRSEGGYTF
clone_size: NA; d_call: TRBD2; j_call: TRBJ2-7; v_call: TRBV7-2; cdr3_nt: TGTGCCAGCAGCTTAGGAGCGGGAGCCTACGAGCAGTACTTC; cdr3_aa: CASSLGAGAYEQYF
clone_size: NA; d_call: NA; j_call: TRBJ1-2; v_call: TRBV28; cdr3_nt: TGTGCCAACTGGGCCCCCGGGGCTAACTATGGCTACACCTTC; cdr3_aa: CANWAPGANYGYTF
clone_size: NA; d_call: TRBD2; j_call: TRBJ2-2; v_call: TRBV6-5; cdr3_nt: TGTGCCAGCAGTTACGAGGCGGGAGGGGGTGGGGAGCTGTTTTTT; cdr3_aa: CASSYEAGGGGELFF
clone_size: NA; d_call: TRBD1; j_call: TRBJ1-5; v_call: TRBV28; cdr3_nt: TGTGCCAGCAGGCAGGGACAGCTCGCGAATCAGCCCCAGCATTTT; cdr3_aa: CASRQGQLANQPQHF
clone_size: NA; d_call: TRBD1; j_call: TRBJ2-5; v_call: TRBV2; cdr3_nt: TGTGCCAGCAGTCCCGACAGGGTTCAAGAGACCCAGTACTTC; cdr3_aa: CASSPDRVQETQYF
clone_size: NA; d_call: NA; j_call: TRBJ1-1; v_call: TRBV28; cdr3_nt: TGTGCCAGCAGATGGCGCGGGTACACTGAAGCTTTCTTT; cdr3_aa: CASRWRGYTEAFF
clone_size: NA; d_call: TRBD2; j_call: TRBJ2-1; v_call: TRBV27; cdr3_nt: TGTGCCAGCAAACGGGGGGGCTCCTACAATGAGCAGTTCTTC; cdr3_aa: CASKRGGSYNEQFF
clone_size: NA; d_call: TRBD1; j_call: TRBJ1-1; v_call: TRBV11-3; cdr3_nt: TGTGCCGTACAGGGGGCGGCTGGGACTGAAGCTTTCTTT; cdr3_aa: CAVQGAAGTEAFF
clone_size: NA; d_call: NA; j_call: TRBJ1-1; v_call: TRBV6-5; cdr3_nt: TGTGCCAGCAGCCCCCCAGGGGTGGAAACTGAAGCTTTCTTT; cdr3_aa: CASSPPGVETEAFF
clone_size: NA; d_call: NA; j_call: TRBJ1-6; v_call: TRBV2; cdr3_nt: TGTGCCAGCAGACTACAGGCGGACGTAGGTTCACCCCTCCACTTT; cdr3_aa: CASRLQADVGSPLHF
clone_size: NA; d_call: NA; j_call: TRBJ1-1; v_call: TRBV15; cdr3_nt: TGTGCCACCAGCACCGGGACACCGATCATGAACACTGAAGCTTTCTTT; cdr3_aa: CATSTGTPIMNTEAFF
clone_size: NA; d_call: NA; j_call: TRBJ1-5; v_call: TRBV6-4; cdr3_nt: TGTGCCAGCAGCCCTTTGGGGCTGGATAGCAATCAGCCCCAGCATTTT; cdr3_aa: CASSPLGLDSNQPQHF
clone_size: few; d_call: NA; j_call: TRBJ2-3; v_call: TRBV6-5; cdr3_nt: TGTGCCACCGGTGTCCAAAGCACAGATACGCAGTATTTT; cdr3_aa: CATGVQSTDTQYF
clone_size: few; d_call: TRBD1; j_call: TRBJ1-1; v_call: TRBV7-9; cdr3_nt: TGTGCCAGCAGCGAACTCCAGGGGGGCGCTTTCTTT; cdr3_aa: CASSELQGGAFF
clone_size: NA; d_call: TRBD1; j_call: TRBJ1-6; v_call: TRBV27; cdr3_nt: TGTGCCAGCGCCAGGGACAGGGTGAATTCACCCCTCCACTTT; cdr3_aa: CASARDRVNSPLHF
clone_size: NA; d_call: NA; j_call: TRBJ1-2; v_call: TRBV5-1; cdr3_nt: TGCGCCAGCAGCTTATCGCCCGGGGGACTGGACGGCTACACCTTC; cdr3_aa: CASSLSPGGLDGYTF
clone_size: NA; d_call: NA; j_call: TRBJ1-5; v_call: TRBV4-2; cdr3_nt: TGTGCCAGCAGCCAAGGCAGGGCTCAGCCCCAGCATTTT; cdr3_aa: CASSQGRAQPQHF
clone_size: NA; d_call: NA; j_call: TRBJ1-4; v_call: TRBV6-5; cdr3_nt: TGTGCCAGCAGTCCCCCAGGGCAGGCGGGGGAAAAACTGTTTTTT; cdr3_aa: CASSPPGQAGEKLFF
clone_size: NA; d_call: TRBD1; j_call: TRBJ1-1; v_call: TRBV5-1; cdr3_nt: TGCGCCAGCAGCTTACAGGGGATCGACACTGAAGCTTTCTTT; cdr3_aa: CASSLQGIDTEAFF
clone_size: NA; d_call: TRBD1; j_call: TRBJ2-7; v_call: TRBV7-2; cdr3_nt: TGTGCCAGCAGCTTAGCCCGGACAGGCTACGAGCAGTACTTC; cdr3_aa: CASSLARTGYEQYF
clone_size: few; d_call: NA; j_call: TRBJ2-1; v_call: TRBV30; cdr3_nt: TGTGCCTGGAGTATCGGACACCCTTTCTACAATGAGCAGTTCTTC; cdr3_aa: CAWSIGHPFYNEQFF
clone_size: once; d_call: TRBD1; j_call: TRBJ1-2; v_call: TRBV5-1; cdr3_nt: TGCGCCAGCAGCTTGGACAGGGGTCGAAGCTACACCTTC; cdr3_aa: CASSLDRGRSYTF
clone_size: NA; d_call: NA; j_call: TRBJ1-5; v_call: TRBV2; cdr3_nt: TGTGCCAGCAGGGAGAATCAGCCCCAGCATTTT; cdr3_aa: CASRENQPQHF
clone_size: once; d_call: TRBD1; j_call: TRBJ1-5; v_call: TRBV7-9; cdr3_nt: TGTGCCAGCAGCTTAGTTGGGACAGGGGATGAGCCCCAGCATTTT; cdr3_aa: CASSLVGTGDEPQHF
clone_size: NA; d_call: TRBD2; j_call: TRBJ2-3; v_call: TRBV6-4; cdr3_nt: TGTGCCAGCAGTGCGGAAAGCGGGGTCCCAGATACGCAGTATTTT; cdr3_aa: CASSAESGVPDTQYF
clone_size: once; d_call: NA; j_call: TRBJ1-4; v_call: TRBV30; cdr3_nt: TGTGCCTGGAGTATGACCGGAGAGAATGAAAAACTGTTTTTT; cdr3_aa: CAWSMTGENEKLFF
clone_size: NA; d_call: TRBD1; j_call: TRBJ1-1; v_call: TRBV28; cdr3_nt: TGTGCCAGCAGCTTCCGGGACAGGGTGAACACTGAAGCTTTCTTT; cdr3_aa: CASSFRDRVNTEAFF
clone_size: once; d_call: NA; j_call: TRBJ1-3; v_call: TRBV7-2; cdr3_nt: TGTGCCAGCAGCTTTCGTACAGGGTTAACCGGAAACACCATATATTTT; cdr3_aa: CASSFRTGLTGNTIYF
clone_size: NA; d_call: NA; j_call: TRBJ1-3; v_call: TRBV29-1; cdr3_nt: TGCAGCATCAGTCAGAGGGCTGGAAACACCATATATTTT; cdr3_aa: CSISQRAGNTIYF
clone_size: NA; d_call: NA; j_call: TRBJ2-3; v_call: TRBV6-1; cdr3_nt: TGTGCCAGCAGTGAAGCGCTAGGGGGGGGAAGCACAGATACGCAGTATTTT; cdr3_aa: CASSEALGGGSTDTQYF
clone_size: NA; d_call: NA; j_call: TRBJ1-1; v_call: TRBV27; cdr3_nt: TGTGCCAGCAGTTTCCGACAGCTCACTGAAGCTTTCTTT; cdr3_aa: CASSFRQLTEAFF
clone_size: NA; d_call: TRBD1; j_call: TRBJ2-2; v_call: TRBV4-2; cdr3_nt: TGTGCCAGCAGCCAAGATCGGAGGAGACAGGGCGGCGGGGAGCTGTTTTTT; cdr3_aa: CASSQDRRRQGGGELFF
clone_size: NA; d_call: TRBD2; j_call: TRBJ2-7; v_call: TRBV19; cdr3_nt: TGTGCCAGTGGACTAGCGGGGGGTGCCTACGAGCAGTACTTC; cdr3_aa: CASGLAGGAYEQYF
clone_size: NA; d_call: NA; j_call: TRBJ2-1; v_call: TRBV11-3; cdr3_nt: TGTGCCAGCAGCTTAGATCAAGGAGGTGGATCTGATGAGCAGTTCTTC; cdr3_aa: CASSLDQGGGSDEQFF
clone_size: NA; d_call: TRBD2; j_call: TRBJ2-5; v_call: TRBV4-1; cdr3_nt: TGCGCCAGCAGCCTCCTAGCGGGAGTTAGGGAGACCCAGTACTTC; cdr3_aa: CASSLLAGVRETQYF
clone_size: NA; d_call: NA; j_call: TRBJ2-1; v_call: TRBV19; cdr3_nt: TGTGCCAGTAGTATAGATACTAGGGCAGAGCAGTTCTTC; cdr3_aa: CASSIDTRAEQFF
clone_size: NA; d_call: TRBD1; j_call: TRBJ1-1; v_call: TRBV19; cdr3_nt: TGTGCCAGTAGTTCAGGGGGTTTGGGCACTGAAGCTTTCTTT; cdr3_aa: CASSSGGLGTEAFF
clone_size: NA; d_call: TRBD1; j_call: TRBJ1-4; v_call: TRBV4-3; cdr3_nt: TGCGCCAGCAGCCGCACGGGACAGGAGAATGAAAAACTGTTTTTT; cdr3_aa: CASSRTGQENEKLFF
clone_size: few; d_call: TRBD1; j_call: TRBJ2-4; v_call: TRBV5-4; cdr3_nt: TGTGCCAGCAGCTTGGGGACAGGGGGCAAAAACATTCAGTACTTC; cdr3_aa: CASSLGTGGKNIQYF
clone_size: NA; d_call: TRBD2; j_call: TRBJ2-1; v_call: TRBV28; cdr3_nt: TGTGCCAGCAGTTTAGCGGGAGGGCGGTATGAGCAGTTCTTC; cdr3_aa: CASSLAGGRYEQFF
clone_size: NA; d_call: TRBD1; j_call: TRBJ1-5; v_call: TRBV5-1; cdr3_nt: TGCGCCAGCAGTCCCGGGACAGGGGGCAATCAGCCCCAGCATTTT; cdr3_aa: CASSPGTGGNQPQHF
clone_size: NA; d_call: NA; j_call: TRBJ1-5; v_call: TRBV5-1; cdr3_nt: TGCGCCAGCAGCTTGGAAGGGGTGAGCAATCAGCCCCAGCATTTT; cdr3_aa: CASSLEGVSNQPQHF
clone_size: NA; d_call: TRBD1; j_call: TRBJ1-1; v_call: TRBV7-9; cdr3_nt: TGTGCCAGCAGCTTGGGGACAGCTAACACTGAAGCTTTCTTT; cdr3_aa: CASSLGTANTEAFF